This T cell receptor (beta chain) is drawn from a study of blood T cell repertoires in COVID-19. Overall study context: Nucleic acid was either cDNA or gDNA, and it came from T cells, B-cell-depleted T cells, or PBMCs.

Authors' methods: Reference gene primer amplification gave estimated nucleated cell counts. The table came from immunoSEQ multiplex PCR; TCRdb's copy has only in-frame clones and leaves some out. V and J calls and clone size follow that table, whereas D and trimming were derived from the DNA. The sample holds 200,000 to 250,000 clones; approximately 84% are singletons and the top ten take approximately 1.9%. The sequencing input was peripheral blood. The source of this sequence is a woman of 80 years or more with acute or convalescent COVID-19.

The CDR3 DNA reads TGTGCCATCAGTACAGGGGGGAACACTGAAGCTTTCTTT. It translates to CAISTGGNTEAFF. The chain recombines TRBV10-3 with TRBJ1-1, with 8 bases fitting TRBD1. V trimming: 5 bases; J trimming: 1 base; junction bases outside the gene matches: 0. The V gene's germline CDR1 is ENHRY and CDR2 SYGVKD. This CDR3 region has 13 residues.